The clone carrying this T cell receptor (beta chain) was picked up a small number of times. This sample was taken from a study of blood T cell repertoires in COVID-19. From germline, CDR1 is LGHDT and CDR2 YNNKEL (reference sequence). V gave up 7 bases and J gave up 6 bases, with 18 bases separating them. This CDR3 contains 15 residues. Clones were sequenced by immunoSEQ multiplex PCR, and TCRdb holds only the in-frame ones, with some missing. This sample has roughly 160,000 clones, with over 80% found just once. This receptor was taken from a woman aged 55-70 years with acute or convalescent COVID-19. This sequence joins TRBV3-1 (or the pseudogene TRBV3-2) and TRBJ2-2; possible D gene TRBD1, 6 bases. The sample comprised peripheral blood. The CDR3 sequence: CASTLAPRGSGELFF. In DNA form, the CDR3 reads TGTGCCAGCACCTTAGCTCCGAGGGGGTCCGGGGAGCTGTTTTTT.